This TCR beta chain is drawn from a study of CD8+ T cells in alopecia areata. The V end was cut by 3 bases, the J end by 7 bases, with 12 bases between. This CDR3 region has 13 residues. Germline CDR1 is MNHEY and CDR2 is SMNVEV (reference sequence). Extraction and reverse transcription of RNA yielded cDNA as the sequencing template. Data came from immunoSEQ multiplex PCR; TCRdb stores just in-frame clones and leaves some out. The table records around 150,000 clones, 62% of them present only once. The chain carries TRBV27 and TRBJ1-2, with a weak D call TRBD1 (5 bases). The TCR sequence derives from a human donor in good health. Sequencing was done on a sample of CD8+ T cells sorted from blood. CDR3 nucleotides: TGTGCCAGCAGTTTGTCCGGGACTGGTGGCTACACCTTC. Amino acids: CASSLSGTGGYTF.